The clone carrying this T cell receptor beta chain was recorded at least ten times. This record comes from a study of T cells in Graves' hyperthyroidism and ophthalmopathy. Study-wide context: The initial diagnosis was the point when peripheral blood was collected, ahead of any treatment.

Researchers amplified the TCR beta CDR3 regions from RNA transcripts. Carried out on the TCR CDR3, a first-round RT-PCR used the HTBI primer set. TCRdb recomputed calls from the multiplex PCR reads with MiXCR, one row per CDR3 protein. Seen here are fewer than 700,000 distinct CDR3 sequences, under 20% observed once, and the top ten hold less than 4.5%. V gave up 4 bases and J gave up 5 bases, with 15 bases separating them. This CDR3 comprises 14 residues. Germline V gene lookup returns CDR1 MNHNS and CDR2 SASEGT. The chain combines TRBV6-1 with TRBJ2-7; either TRBD1 or TRBD2 may fit D (6 bases each). The source of this sequence is a woman younger than 45 with Graves' hyperthyroidism. The source material was blood. The CDR3 is CASSGRAGVHEQYF. The CDR3 nucleotides are TGTGCCAGCAGTGGGAGGGCAGGGGTCCACGAGCAGTACTTC.